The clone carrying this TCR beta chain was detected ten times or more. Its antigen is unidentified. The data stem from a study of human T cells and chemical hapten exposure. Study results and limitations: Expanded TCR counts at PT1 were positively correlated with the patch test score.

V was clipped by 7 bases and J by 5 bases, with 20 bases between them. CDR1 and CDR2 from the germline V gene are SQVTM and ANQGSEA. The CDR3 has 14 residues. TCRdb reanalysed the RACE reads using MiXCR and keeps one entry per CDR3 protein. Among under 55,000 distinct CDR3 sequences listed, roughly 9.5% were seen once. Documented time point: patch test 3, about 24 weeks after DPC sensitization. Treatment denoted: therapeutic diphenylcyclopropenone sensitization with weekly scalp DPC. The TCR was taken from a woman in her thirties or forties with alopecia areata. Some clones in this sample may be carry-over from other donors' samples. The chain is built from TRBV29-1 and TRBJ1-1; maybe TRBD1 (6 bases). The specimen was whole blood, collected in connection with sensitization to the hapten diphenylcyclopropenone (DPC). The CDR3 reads CSGYLSGAGTEAFF. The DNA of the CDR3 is TGCAGCGGATACCTTTCGGGGGCTGGTACTGAAGCTTTCTTT.